These 6 T cell receptor beta chains came from one sample sequenced in a study of early T cells in non-severe SARS-CoV-2 infection. TCRdb reanalysed the 5' RACE reads using MiXCR and keeps one entry per CDR3 protein. The sample records 64,000 or so distinct CDR3 sequences, roughly 13% being singletons. What was sequenced was whole blood. All receptors derive from an adult who was a healthcare worker with PCR-confirmed SARS-CoV-2 infection or an uninfected control (not recorded which).

The V gene is TRBV13, the J gene TRBJ1-4; 7 bases match TRBD1. This CDR3 region has 14 residues. Germline CDR1 and CDR2: PRHDT and FYEKMQ (reference sequence). Losses at the gene ends were 0 bases for V and 8 bases for J; bases not matched to a gene: 3. The CDR3 here is CASSLGQGKEKLFF. DNA for the CDR3: TGTGCCAGCAGCTTAGGACAGGGGAAAGAAAAACTGTTTTTT.

In DNA, the CDR3 is TGTGCCAGCGGGTGGAGTTTTGAAGCTTTCTTT. It translates to CASGWSFEAFF. This chain uses TRBV2 with TRBJ1-1; no firm D call. The CDR3 spans 11 residues. The V and J ends lost 8 bases and 7 bases respectively, with 11 bases between them. CDR1 and CDR2 (germline): SNHLY, FYNNEI.

Many counts were recorded for this clonotype. This chain joins TRBV5-1 and TRBJ2-1; 8 positions agree with TRBD2. CDR1 is SGHRS and CDR2 is YFSETQ in the germline V gene. With V trimmed by 1 base and J by 6 bases, 6 bases remained unmatched. CDR3 length: 15 residues. CDR3 coding DNA: TGCGCCAGCAGCTTGTCTAGCGGGCGATTCAATGAGCAGTTCTTC. Protein sequence: CASSLSSGRFNEQFF. The whole variable domain, remainder taken from reference TRBV5-1 and TRBJ2-1, is KAGVTQTPRYLIKTRGQQVTLSCSPISGHRSVSWYQQTPGQGLQFLFEYFSETQRNKGNFPGRFSGRQFSNSRSEMNVSTLELGDSALYLCASSLSSGRFNEQFFGPGTRLTVL.

In its sample, this clonotype was seen a few times. The V and J genes are TRBV6-7 and TRBJ2-7; 7 bases match TRBD2. TRBV6-7 is treated as an ORF (open reading frame) with a function not yet certain. The CDR3 sequence is 17 residues long. Trimming at V came to 0 bases and at J to 2 bases, leaving 10 bases not matched to a gene. CDR3 residues: CASSYSLVLADPYEQYF. CDR3 sequence (DNA): TGTGCCAGCAGTTACTCGCTAGTTCTAGCGGATCCCTACGAGCAGTACTTC.

The table lists this clonotype with a few counts. The CDR3 protein is CASSLVGNEQYF. CDR3 DNA: TGTGCCAGCAGCTTAGTGGGGAACGAGCAGTACTTC. V usage is TRBV7-8 and J usage is TRBJ2-7, with D unresolved. Germline CDR1 is SGHVS and CDR2 is FQNEAQ. The CDR3 length is 12 residues. Trimming pared 1 base from V and 5 bases from J, leaving 6 bases between.

This chain connects TRBV9 to TRBJ1-2; unclear D gene. Between the trimmed V and J ends, which lost 3 bases and 1 base, there was a span of 13 bases. The CDR3 has 15 residues. Germline V lookup: CDR1 SGDLS, CDR2 YYNGEE. CDR3 DNA: TGTGCCAGCAGCGCGATGGACGGCTTTAACTATGGCTACACCTTC. Translating gives CASSAMDGFNYGYTF.